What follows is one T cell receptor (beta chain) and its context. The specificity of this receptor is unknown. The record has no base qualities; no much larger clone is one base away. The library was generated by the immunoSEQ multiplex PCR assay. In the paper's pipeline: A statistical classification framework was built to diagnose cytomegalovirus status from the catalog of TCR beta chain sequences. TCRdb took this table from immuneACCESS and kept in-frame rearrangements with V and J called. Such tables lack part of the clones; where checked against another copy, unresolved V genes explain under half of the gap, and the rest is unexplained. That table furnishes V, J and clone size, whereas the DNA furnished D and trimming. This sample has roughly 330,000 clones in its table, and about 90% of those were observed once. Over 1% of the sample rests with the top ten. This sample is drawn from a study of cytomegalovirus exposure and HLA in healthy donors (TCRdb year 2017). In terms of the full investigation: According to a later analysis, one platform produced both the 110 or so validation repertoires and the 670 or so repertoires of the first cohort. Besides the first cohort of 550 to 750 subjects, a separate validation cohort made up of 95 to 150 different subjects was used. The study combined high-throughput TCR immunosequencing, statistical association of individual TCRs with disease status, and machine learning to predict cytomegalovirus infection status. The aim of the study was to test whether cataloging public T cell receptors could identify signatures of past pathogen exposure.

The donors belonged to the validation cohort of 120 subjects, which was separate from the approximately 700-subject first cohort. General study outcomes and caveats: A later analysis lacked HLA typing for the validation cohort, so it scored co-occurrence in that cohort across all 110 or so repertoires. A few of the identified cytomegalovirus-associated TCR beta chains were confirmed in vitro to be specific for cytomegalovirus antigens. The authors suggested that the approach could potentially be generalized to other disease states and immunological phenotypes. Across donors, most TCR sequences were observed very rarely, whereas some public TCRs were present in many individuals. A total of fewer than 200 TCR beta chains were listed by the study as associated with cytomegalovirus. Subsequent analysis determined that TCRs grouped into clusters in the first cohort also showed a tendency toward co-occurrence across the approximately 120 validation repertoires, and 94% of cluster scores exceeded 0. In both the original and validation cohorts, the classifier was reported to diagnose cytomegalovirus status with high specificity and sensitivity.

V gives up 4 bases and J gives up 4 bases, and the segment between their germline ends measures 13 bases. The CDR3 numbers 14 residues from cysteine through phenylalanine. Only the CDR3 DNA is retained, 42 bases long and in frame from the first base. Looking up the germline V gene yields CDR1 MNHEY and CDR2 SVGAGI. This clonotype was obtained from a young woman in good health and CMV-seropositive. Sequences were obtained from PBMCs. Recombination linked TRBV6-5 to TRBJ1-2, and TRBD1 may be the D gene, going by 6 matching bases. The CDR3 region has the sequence CASSSFQGSYGYTF. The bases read TGTGCCAGCAGTTCCTTTCAGGGGAGCTATGGCTACACCTTC.